This TCR beta chain is from a study of early T cells in non-severe SARS-CoV-2 infection. Study details: Unpaired chains resulted from sequencing bulk RNA of unsorted whole blood.

TCRdb reprocessed the 5' RACE reads with MiXCR, giving one entry per CDR3 protein. This sample yields 63,000 or so distinct CDR3 sequences, of which roughly 10% are seen a single time; 5% to 7% belongs to the top ten. Study-wide findings and caveats: VDJdb matches were skewed toward anti-spike CD8 T cell responses.

This clonotype was seen more than once but under ten times. The antigen is undetermined. Sequencing used whole blood, obtained at baseline. The origin of this receptor is an adult who was a healthcare worker with PCR-confirmed SARS-CoV-2 infection or an uninfected control (not recorded which).

The CDR3 spells CASSLRREGPVETQYF. In DNA form, the CDR3 reads TGCGCCAGCAGCTTACGGCGGGAGGGCCCAGTAGAGACCCAGTACTTC. This chain uses TRBV5-1 with TRBJ2-5; 9 nucleotides align to TRBD2. J lost 4 bases, V lost 2 bases, and 9 bases had no gene match. Germline V gene lookup returns CDR1 SGHRS and CDR2 YFSETQ. The CDR3 extends over 16 amino acids.